This T cell receptor (beta chain) was captured by sequencing in a study of blood T cell repertoires in COVID-19. Per the study methods: It was from reference gene primer amplification that nucleated cell counts were estimated. This table comes from immunoSEQ multiplex PCR, and its TCRdb copy is limited to in-frame clones, with some not included. The DNA gave D and trimming, while V, J and clone size come from that table. Here the sample spans approximately 390,000 clones, 88% being singletons. Unmatched junction bases numbered 7, after V lost 2 bases and J lost 0 bases. From germline, CDR1 is SGHRS and CDR2 YFSETQ. This CDR3 is built from 17 residues. Each participant's cohort was designated according to participant-reported clinical history.

This clonotype originated in a middle-aged woman with acute COVID-19. The V call is TRBV5-1, the J call TRBJ1-3, with 8 positions matching TRBD1. Sequencing was performed on PBMCs or T cells enriched from blood (not recorded which). For the CDR3, the DNA is TGCGCCAGCAGCTTCTCAGGGGGCGATGGCTCTGGAAACACCATATATTTT. Translating gives CASSFSGGDGSGNTIYF. Looking up the rest from reference TRBV5-1 and TRBJ1-3 gives the full variable domain: KAGVTQTPRYLIKTRGQQVTLSCSPISGHRSVSWYQQTPGQGLQFLFEYFSETQRNKGNFPGRFSGRQFSNSRSEMNVSTLELGDSALYLCASSFSGGDGSGNTIYFGEGSWLTVV.